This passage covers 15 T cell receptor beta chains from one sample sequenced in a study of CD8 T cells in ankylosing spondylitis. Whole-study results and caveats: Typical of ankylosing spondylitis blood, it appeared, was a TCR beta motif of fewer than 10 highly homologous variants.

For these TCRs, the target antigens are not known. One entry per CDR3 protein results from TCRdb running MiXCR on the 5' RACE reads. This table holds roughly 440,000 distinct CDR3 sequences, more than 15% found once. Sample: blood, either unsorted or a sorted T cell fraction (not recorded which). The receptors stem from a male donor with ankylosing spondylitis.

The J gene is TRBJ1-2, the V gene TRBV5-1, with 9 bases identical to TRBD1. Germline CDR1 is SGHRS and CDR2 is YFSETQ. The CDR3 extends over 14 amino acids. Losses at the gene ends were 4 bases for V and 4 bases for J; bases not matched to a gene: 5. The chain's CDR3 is CASSMGQGAYGYTF. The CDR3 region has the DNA TGCGCCAGCAGCATGGGACAGGGTGCCTATGGCTACACCTTC.

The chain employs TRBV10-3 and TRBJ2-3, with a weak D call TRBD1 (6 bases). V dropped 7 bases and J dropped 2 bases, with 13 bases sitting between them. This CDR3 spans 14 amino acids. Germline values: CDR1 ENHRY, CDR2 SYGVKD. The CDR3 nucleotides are TGTGCCATCAATGCAGGGGCACACACAGATACGCAGTATTTT. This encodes CAINAGAHTDTQYF.

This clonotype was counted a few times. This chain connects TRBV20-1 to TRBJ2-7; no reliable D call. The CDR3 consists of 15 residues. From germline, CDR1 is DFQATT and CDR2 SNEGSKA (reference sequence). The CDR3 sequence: CSGQRKEIGSYEQYF. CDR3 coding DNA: TGCAGCGGTCAAAGAAAGGAAATAGGATCCTACGAGCAGTACTTC.

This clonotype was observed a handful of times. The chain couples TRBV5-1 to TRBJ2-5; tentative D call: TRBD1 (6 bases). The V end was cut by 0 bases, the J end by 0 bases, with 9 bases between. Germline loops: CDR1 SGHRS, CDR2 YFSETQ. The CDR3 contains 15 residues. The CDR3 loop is CASSLGGTNQETQYF. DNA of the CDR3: TGCGCCAGCAGCTTGGGGGGGACAAACCAAGAGACCCAGTACTTC. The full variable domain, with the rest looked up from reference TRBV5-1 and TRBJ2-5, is KAGVTQTPRYLIKTRGQQVTLSCSPISGHRSVSWYQQTPGQGLQFLFEYFSETQRNKGNFPGRFSGRQFSNSRSEMNVSTLELGDSALYLCASSLGGTNQETQYFGPGTRLLVL.

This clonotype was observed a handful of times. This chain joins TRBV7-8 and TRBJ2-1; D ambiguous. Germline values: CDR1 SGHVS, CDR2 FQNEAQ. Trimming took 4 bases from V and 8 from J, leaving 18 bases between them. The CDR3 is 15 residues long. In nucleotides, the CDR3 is TGTGCCAGCAGCTCGACAAATACCTGGTTCGATGAGCAGTTCTTC. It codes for CASSSTNTWFDEQFF.

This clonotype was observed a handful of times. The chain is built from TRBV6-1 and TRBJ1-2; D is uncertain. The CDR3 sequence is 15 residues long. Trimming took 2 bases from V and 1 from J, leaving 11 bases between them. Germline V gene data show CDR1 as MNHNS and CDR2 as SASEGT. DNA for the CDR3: TGTGCCAGCAGTGAACTGCCGACCCTTAACTATGGCTACACCTTC. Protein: CASSELPTLNYGYTF.

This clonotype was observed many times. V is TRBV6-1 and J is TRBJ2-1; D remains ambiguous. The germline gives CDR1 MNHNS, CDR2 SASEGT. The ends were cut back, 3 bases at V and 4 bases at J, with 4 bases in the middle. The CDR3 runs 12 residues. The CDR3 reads CASSEGYNEQFF. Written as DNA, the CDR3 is TGTGCCAGCAGTGAGGGTTACAATGAGCAGTTCTTC.

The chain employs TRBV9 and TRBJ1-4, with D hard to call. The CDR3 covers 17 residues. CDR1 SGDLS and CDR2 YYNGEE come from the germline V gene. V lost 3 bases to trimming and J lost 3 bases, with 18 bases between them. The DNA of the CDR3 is TGTGCCAGCAGCGCCACCGTTGGCGCGAGTCCTAATGAAAAACTGTTTTTT. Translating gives CASSATVGASPNEKLFF.

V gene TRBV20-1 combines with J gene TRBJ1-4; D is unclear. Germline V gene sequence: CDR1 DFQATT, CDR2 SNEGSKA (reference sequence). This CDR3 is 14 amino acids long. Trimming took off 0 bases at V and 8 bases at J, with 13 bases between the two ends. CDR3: CSARDVGVGEKLFF. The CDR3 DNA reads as TGCAGTGCTAGAGATGTCGGGGTAGGGGAAAAACTGTTTTTT.

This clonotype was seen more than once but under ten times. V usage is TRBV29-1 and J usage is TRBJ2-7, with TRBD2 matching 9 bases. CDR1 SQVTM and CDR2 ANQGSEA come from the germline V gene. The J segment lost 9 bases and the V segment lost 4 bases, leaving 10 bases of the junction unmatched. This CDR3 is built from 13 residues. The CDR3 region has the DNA TGCAGCGTTGCGCAGCGGGGGGCAAGGGTGCAGTACTTC. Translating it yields CSVAQRGARVQYF.

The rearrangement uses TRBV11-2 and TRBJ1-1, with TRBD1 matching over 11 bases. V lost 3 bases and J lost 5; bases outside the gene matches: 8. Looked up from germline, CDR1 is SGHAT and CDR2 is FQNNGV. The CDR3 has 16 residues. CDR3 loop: CASSLAGTGGGTEAFF. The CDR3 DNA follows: TGTGCCAGCAGCTTGGCCGGGACAGGGGGAGGGACTGAAGCTTTCTTT.

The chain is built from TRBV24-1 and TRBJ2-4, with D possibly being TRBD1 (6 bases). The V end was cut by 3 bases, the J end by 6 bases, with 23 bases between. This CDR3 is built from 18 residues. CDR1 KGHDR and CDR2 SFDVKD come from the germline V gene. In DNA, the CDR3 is TGTGCCACCAGTGATCACCCAGGCCGTGGGACACAAGGAAACATTCAGTACTTC. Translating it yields CATSDHPGRGTQGNIQYF.

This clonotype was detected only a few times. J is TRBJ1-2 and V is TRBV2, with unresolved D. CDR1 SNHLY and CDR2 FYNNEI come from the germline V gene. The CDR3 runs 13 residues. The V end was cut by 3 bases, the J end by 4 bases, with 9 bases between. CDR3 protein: CASSETGAYGYTF. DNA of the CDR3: TGTGCCAGCAGTGAGACGGGTGCCTATGGCTACACCTTC.

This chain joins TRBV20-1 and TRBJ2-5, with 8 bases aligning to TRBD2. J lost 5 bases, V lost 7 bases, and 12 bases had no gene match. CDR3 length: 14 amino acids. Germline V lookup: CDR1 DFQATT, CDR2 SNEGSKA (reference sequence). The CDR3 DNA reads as TGCAGTGTCCGAGACGGGGGGGCAAGTGAGACCCAGTACTTC. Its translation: CSVRDGGASETQYF.

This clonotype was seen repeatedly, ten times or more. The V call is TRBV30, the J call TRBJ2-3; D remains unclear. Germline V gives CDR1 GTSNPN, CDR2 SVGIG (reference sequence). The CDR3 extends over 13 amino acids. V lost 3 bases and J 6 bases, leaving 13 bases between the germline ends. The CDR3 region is CAWRGISLDTQYF. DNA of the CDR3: TGTGCCTGGAGAGGAATAAGTTTGGATACGCAGTATTTT.